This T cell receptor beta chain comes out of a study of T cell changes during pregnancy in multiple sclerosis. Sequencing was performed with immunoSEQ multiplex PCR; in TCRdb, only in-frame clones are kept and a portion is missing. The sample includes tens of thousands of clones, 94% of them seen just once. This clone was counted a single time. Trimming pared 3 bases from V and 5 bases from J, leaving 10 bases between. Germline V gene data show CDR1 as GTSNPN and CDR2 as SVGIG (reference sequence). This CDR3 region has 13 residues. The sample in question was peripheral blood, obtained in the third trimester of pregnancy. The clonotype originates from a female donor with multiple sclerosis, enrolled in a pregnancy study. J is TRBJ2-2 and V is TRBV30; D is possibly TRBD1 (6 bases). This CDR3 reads CAWRLQGTGELFF. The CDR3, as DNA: TGTGCCTGGAGGCTACAGGGAACCGGGGAGCTGTTTTTT. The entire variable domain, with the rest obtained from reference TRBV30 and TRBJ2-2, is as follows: SQTIHQWPATLVQPVGSPLSLECTVEGTSNPNLYWYRQAAGRGLQLLFYSVGIGQISSEVPQNLSASRPQDRQFILSSKKLLLSDSGFYLCAWRLQGTGELFFGEGSRLTVL.